Sequencing of this T cell receptor beta chain was carried out in a study of blood T cell repertoires in COVID-19. Overall study: Some COVID-19 samples were acute and others convalescent; all came from the United States, Italy and Spain. PBMCs, B-cell-depleted T cells, or T cells provided the cDNA or gDNA that made up the material.

There are 14 residues in the CDR3. From germline, CDR1 is MNHEY and CDR2 SVGAGI. The germline V and J ends were trimmed by 7 bases and 0 bases, with 13 bases remaining between them. Under the authors' procedure: From reference gene primer amplification, estimates of nucleated cell counts were derived. Assay used: immunoSEQ multiplex PCR; TCRdb lists only in-frame clones, some missing. V and J calls and clone size are copied from that table; D and trimming were computed from the DNA. The data contain 130,000 or so clones, roughly four fifths of them singletons. This clone was seen more than once but under ten times.

The specimen was peripheral blood. This chain uses TRBV6-5 with TRBJ2-7, with D uncertain. The receptor was isolated from an elderly woman with acute or convalescent COVID-19. The CDR3 DNA is TGTGCCAGCAACTCGGGTTTGAGCTCCTACGAGCAGTACTTC. Residues: CASNSGLSSYEQYF.